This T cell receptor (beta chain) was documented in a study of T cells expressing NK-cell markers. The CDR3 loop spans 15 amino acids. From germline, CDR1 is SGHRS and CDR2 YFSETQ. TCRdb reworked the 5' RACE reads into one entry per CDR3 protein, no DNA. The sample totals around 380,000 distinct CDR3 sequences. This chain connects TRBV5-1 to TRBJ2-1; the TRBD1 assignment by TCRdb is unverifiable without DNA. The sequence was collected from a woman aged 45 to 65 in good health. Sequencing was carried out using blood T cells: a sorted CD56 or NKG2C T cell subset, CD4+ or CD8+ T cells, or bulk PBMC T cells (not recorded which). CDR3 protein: CASSLDGQKGNEQFF.